The entry that follows covers one T cell receptor (beta chain) sequence. Its antigen remains unknown. UMI-tagged TRB cDNA libraries were built via 5' RACE. With the 5' RACE reads reprocessed, TCRdb shows one record per CDR3 protein and no DNA. This sample's table has about 43,000 distinct CDR3 sequences. This sample was taken from a study of CXCR3-negative and CXCR3-positive naive CD8 T cells. Study-wide results and caveats: Cryopreserved cells showed partially decreased CXCR3 expression, and most assays used fresh PBMCs.

Germline V gene lookup returns CDR1 DFQATT and CDR2 SNEGSKA (reference sequence). The CDR3 totals 15 residues. The sequenced sample consisted of memory CD8+ T cells from blood. The receptor was isolated from a human donor in good health. Some clones in this sample may be carry-over from other donors' samples. The J gene is TRBJ1-5, the V gene TRBV20-1; checking the TCRdb D call of TRBD1 is not possible without DNA. CDR3 region: CSARGTGNSNQPQHF.